The 3 T cell receptor beta chains below were found in one sample sequenced in a study of blood T cell repertoires in COVID-19. Sequencing used immunoSEQ multiplex PCR; TCRdb keeps in-frame clones, though not all of them. The profile shows over 200,000 clones, about 91% of them singletons. Sequencing was carried out using peripheral blood. The source of these receptors is a man younger than 40 with acute or convalescent COVID-19.

The chain is built from TRBV24-1 and TRBJ2-1; 11 nucleotides match TRBD2. V lost 4 bases and J lost 5; bases outside the gene matches: 6. This CDR3 has 16 amino acids. Germline CDR1 is KGHDR and CDR2 is SFDVKD. As DNA, the CDR3 is TGTGCCACCAGTGACCGACTAGCGGGGACAGACAATGAGCAGTTCTTC. Translated: CATSDRLAGTDNEQFF.

The gene calls are TRBV6-5 and TRBJ1-6; D ambiguous. This CDR3 comprises 12 residues. The germline CDR1 and CDR2 sequences are MNHEY and SVGAGI. Trimming took 7 bases from V and 5 from J, leaving 6 bases between them. Here the CDR3 reads CASTQNNSPLHF. The CDR3 DNA reads as TGTGCCAGCACCCAGAATAATTCACCCCTCCACTTT.

This rearrangement joins TRBV6-5 to TRBJ1-5; possible D gene TRBD1, 5 bases. The CDR3 spans 13 residues. V was trimmed by 6 bases and J by 4 bases, leaving 10 bases between them. CDR1 and CDR2 (germline): MNHEY, SVGAGI. CDR3 amino acids: CASRPGLNQPQHF. The CDR3 DNA reads as TGTGCCAGCAGACCAGGGTTGAATCAGCCCCAGCATTTT.